The 7 T cell receptor beta chains below all came from one sample that was sequenced in a study of T-cell reconstitution after alpha-beta-depleted transplantation in children. Preparing the TCRbeta library involved the use of unique molecular identifiers. TCRdb reanalysed the PCR reads using MiXCR and keeps one entry per CDR3 protein. Among approximately 400,000 distinct CDR3 sequences listed, 11% were seen once. Sequencing used PBMCs from the stem cell graft donor, obtained from the stem cell graft. These TCRs come from a human donor who donated a stem cell graft to a child with acute myeloid leukemia.

The table lists this clonotype with many counts. The chain links TRBV24-1 to TRBJ2-3, with a weak D call TRBD2 (5 bases). Germline V gene sequence: CDR1 KGHDR, CDR2 SFDVKD. The CDR3 consists of 13 residues. V dropped 4 bases and J dropped 1 base, with 5 bases sitting between them. The CDR3 DNA sequence: TGTGCCACCAGTGACGGGGGCACAGATACGCAGTATTTT. This encodes CATSDGGTDTQYF.

The genes are TRBV6-2 or TRBV6-3 and TRBJ2-3; 8 bases are shared with TRBD2. The CDR3 is made up of 16 amino acids. The ends lost 6 bases at V and 3 bases at J; junction bases unmatched: 11. Germline V gene data show CDR1 as MNHEY and CDR2 as SVGEGT. CDR3 amino acids: CASRKRGLVGTDTQYF. DNA of the CDR3: TGTGCCAGCAGAAAAAGGGGACTAGTGGGAACAGATACGCAGTATTTT.

The chain links TRBV4-3 to TRBJ2-2; D gene unclear. The V end lost 0 bases, the J end lost 2 bases, and 10 bases lay between the germline ends. Germline-derived CDR1 and CDR2 are LGHNA and YSLEER. This CDR3 comprises 16 residues. The CDR3 loop is CASSQEGRLNTGELFF. The CDR3 coding sequence is TGCGCCAGCAGCCAAGAAGGCAGGCTCAACACCGGGGAGCTGTTTTTT.

The genes are TRBV6-1 and TRBJ2-5, with TRBD2 as a possible D gene (5 bases). Per germline, CDR1 MNHNS and CDR2 SASEGT. With 6 bases removed from V and 3 bases from J, the gap between germline ends came to 14 bases. The CDR3 runs to 14 residues. CDR3 region: CASREHGLKETQYF. The CDR3 nucleotides read TGTGCCAGCAGGGAGCACGGACTCAAAGAGACCCAGTACTTC.

A few counts support this clonotype. The gene calls are TRBV5-6 and TRBJ2-2; D is uncertain. Per germline, CDR1 SGHDT and CDR2 YYEEEE. The CDR3 runs 15 residues. Trimming took off 4 bases at V and 2 bases at J, with 12 bases between the two ends. The CDR3 protein is CASSLLGSNTGELFF. The CDR3 region has the DNA TGTGCCAGCAGCCTATTGGGAAGCAACACCGGGGAGCTGTTTTTT. Full variable domain (outside the CDR3, taken from reference TRBV5-6 and TRBJ2-2): DAGVTQSPTHLIKTRGQQVTLRCSPKSGHDTVSWYQQALGQGPQFIFQYYEEEERQRGNFPDRFSGHQFPNYSSELNVNALLLGDSALYLCASSLLGSNTGELFFGEGSRLTVL.

Only a few counts were recorded for this clonotype. The chain employs TRBV10-3 and TRBJ2-7, with 7 bases lining up with TRBD2. The CDR3 sequence is 12 residues long. Germline CDR1 reads ENHRY; CDR2 reads SYGVKD. Trimming cost V 10 bases and J 6 bases; bases outside gene matches: 9. CDR3 region: CASTSAVSEQYF. In nucleotides, the CDR3 is TGTGCCAGCACTAGCGCCGTATCCGAGCAGTACTTC.

This clonotype was seen only a few times. V and J are TRBV9 and TRBJ2-5; TRBD2 agrees at 10 bases. Germline assignment: CDR1 SGDLS and CDR2 YYNGEE. The ends lost 0 bases at V and 7 bases at J; junction bases unmatched: 12. CDR3 length equals 17 residues. CDR3 sequence (DNA): TGTGCCAGCAGCGTAGAGGCAGCGGGAGGGATCGTTGGGACCCAGTACTTC. Protein sequence: CASSVEAAGGIVGTQYF.